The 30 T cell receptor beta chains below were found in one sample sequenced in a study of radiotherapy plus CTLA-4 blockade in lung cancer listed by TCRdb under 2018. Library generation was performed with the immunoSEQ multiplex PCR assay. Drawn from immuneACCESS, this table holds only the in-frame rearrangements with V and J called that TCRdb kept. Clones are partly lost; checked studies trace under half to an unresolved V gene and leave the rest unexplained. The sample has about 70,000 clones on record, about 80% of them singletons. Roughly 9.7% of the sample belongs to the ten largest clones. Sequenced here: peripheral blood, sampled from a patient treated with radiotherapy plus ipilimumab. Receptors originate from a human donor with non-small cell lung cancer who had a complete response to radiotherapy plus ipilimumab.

This CDR3 reads CASSLIGRGQPQHF. The CDR3 coding sequence is TGTGCCAGCAGCTTAATCGGGCGGGGTCAGCCCCAGCATTTT. The chain couples TRBV5-6 to TRBJ1-5; D remains unclear. This CDR3 has 14 residues. The germline CDR1 and CDR2 sequences are SGHDT and YYEEEE. Trimming removed 2 bases at V and 6 bases at J, with 12 bases between.

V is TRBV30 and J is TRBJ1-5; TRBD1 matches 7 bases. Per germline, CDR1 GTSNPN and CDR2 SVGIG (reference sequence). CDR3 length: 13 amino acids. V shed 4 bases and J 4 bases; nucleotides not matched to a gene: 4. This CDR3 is CAWNPGQNQPQHF. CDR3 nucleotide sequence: TGTGCCTGGAACCCGGGACAGAATCAGCCCCAGCATTTT.

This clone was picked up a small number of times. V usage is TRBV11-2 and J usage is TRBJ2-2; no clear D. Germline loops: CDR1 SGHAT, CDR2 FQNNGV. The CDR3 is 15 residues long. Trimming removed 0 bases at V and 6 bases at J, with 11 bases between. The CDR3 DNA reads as TGTGCCAGCAGCTTAGATGAACAGTCGGCCGGGGAGCTGTTTTTT. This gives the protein CASSLDEQSAGELFF.

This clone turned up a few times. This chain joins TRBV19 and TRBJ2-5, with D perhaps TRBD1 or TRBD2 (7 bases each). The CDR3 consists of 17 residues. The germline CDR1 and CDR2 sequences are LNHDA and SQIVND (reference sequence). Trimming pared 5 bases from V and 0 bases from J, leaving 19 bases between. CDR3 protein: CASSLLGGTEHQETQYF. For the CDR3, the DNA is TGTGCCAGTAGTCTCCTGGGGGGGACAGAACACCAAGAGACCCAGTACTTC.

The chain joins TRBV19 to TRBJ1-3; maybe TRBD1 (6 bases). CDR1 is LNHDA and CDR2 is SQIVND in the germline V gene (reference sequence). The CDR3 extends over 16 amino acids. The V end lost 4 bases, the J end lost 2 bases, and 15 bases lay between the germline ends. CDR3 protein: CASSTVWGGAGNTIYF. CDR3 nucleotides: TGTGCCAGTAGTACTGTATGGGGGGGCGCTGGAAACACCATATATTTT. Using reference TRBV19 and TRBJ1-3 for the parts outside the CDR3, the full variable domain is DGGITQSPKYLFRKEGQNVTLSCEQNLNHDAMYWYRQDPGQGLRLIYYSQIVNDFQKGDIAEGYSVSREKKESFPLTVTSAQKNPTAFYLCASSTVWGGAGNTIYFGEGSWLTVV.

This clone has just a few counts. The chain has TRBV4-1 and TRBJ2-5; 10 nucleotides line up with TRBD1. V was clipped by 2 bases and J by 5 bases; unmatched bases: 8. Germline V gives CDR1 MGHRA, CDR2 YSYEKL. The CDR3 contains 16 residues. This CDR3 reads CASSQPRQGAKETQYF. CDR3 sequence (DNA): TGCGCCAGCAGCCAACCTCGACAGGGGGCGAAGGAGACCCAGTACTTC.

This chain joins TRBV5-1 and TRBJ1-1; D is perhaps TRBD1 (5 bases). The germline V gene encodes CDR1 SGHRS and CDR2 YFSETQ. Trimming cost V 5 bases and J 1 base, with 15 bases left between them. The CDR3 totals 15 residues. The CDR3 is CASSPQGRQNTEAFF. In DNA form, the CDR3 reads TGCGCCAGCAGTCCCCAGGGACGGCAGAACACTGAAGCTTTCTTT. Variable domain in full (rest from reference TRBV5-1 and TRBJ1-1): KAGVTQTPRYLIKTRGQQVTLSCSPISGHRSVSWYQQTPGQGLQFLFEYFSETQRNKGNFPGRFSGRQFSNSRSEMNVSTLELGDSALYLCASSPQGRQNTEAFFGQGTRLTVV.

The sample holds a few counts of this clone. The chain's CDR3 is CASSAWTSGSGDEQFF. CDR3 nucleotide sequence: TGTGCCAGCAGCGCATGGACTAGCGGGAGTGGAGATGAGCAGTTCTTC. The chain joins TRBV5-4 to TRBJ2-1, with 13 bases identical to TRBD2. Per the germline V gene, CDR1 is SGHNT and CDR2 is YYREEE (reference sequence). V lost 4 bases and J lost 8; bases outside the gene matches: 9. The CDR3 totals 16 residues.

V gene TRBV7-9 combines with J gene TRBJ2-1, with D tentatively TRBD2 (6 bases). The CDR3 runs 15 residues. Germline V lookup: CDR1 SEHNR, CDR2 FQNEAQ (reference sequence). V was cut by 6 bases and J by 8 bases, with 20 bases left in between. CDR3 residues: CASRPRGIGVDEQFF. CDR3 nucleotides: TGTGCCAGCAGACCACGGGGGATCGGCGTTGATGAGCAGTTCTTC.

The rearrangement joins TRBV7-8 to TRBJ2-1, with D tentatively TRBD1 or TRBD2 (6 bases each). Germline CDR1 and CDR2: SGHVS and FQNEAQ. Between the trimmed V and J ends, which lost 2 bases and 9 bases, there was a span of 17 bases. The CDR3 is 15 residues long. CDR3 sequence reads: CASSLWVSGGGEQFF. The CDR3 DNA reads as TGTGCCAGCAGCTTATGGGTTAGCGGAGGGGGTGAGCAGTTCTTC.

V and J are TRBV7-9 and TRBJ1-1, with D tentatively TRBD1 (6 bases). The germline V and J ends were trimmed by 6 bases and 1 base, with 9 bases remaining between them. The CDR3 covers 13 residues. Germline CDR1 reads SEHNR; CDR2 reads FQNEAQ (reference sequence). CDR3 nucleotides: TGTGCCAGCAGGTTACAGGGGAACACTGAAGCTTTCTTT. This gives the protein CASRLQGNTEAFF.

CDR3 sequence reads: CASSLATGRSRLMNTEAFF. CDR3 in DNA: TGTGCCAGCAGCTTGGCAACGGGACGGAGTAGACTTATGAACACTGAAGCTTTCTTT. This rearrangement joins TRBV5-6 to TRBJ1-1; D might be TRBD1 (5 bases). The CDR3 consists of 19 residues. The germline gives CDR1 SGHDT, CDR2 YYEEEE. V was pared by 0 bases and J by 0 bases, with 21 bases between.

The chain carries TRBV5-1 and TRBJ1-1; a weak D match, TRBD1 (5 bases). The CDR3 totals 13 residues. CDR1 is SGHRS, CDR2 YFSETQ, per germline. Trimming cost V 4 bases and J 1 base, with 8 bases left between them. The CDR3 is CASSTGQNTEAFF. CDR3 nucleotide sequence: TGCGCCAGCAGCACTGGACAGAACACTGAAGCTTTCTTT.

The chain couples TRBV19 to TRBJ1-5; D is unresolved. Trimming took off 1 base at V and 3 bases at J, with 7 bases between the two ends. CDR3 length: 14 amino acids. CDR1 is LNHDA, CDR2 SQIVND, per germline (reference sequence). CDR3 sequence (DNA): TGTGCCAGTAGTATAGGTCAGTTCAATCAGCCCCAGCATTTT. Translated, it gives CASSIGQFNQPQHF.

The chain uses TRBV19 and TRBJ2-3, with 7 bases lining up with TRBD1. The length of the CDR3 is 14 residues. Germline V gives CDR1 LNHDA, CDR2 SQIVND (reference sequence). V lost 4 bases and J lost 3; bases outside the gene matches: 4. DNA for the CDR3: TGTGCCAGTAGTAACACAGGGGAAACAGATACGCAGTATTTT. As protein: CASSNTGETDTQYF.

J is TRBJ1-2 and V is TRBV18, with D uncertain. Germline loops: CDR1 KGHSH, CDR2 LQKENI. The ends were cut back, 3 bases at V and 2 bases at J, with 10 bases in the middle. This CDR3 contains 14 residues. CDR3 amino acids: CASSPEGRNYGYTF. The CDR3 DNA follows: TGTGCCAGCTCACCCGAGGGCAGGAACTATGGCTACACCTTC.

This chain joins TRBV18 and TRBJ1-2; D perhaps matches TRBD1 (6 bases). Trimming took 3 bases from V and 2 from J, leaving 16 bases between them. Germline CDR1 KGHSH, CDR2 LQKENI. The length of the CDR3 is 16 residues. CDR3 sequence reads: CASSPRSQGRNYGYTF. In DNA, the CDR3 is TGTGCCAGCTCACCGCGTTCACAGGGAAGGAACTATGGCTACACCTTC.

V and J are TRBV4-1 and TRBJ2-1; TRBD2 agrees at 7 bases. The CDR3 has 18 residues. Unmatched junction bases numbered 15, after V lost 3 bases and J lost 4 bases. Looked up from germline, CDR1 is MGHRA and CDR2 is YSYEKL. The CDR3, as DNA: TGCGCCAGCAGCCATCCAAGTCGCGGCGGGGGACCTTACAATGAGCAGTTCTTC. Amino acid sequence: CASSHPSRGGGPYNEQFF.

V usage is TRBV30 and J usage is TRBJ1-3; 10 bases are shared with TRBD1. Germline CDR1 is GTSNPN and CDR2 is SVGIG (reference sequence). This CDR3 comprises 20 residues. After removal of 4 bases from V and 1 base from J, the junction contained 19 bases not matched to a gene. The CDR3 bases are TGTGCCTGGATGCCCGGGACAGGGGTTTACTTGAAGGGTTCTGGAAACACCATATATTTT. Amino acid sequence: CAWMPGTGVYLKGSGNTIYF.

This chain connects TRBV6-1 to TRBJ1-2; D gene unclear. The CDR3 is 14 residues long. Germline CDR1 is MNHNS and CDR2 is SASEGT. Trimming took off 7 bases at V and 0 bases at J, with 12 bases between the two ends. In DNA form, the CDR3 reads TGTGCCAGCACCACAAGGTGGTCTAACTATGGCTACACCTTC. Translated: CASTTRWSNYGYTF.

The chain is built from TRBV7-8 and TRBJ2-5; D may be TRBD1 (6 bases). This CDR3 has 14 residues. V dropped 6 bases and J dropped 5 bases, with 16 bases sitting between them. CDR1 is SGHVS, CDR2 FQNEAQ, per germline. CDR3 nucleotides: TGTGCCAGCAGTTTTACACAGGGTTGGGAGACCCAGTACTTC. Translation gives CASSFTQGWETQYF.

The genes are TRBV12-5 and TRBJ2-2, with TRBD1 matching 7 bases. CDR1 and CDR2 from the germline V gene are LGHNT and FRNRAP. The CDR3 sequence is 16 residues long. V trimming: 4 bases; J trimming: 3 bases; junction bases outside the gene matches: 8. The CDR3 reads CASGYRQGTHTGELFF. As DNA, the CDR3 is TGTGCTAGTGGTTATAGACAGGGTACGCACACCGGGGAGCTGTTTTTT. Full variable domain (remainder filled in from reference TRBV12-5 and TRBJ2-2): DARVTQTPRHKVTEMGQEVTMRCQPILGHNTVFWYRQTMMQGLELLAYFRNRAPLDDSGMPKDRFSAEMPDATLATLKIQPSEPRDSAVYFCASGYRQGTHTGELFFGEGSRLTVL.

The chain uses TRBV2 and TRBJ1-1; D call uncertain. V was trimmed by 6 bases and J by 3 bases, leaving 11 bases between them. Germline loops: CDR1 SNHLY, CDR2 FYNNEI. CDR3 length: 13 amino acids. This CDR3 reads CASRYDRDTEAFF. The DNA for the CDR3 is TGTGCCAGCAGATACGACCGAGACACTGAAGCTTTCTTT.

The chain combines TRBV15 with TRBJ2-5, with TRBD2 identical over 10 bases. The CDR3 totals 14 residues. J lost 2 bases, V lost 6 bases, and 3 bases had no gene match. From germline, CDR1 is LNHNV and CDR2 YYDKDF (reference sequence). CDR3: CATRLAGIQETQYF. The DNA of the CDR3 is TGTGCCACCAGACTAGCGGGGATACAAGAGACCCAGTACTTC.

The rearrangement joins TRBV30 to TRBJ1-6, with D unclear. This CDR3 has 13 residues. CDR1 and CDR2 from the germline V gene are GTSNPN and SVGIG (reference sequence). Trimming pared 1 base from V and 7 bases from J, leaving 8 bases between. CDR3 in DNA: TGTGCCTGGAGTGACGCGGGGAATTCACCCCTCCACTTT. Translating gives CAWSDAGNSPLHF.

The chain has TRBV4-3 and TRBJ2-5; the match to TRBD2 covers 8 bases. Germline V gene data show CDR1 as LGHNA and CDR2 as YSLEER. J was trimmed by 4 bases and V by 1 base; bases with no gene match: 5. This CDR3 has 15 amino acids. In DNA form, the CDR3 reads TGCGCCAGCAGCCAAGTACTAGCGGAGGGAGAGACCCAGTACTTC. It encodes CASSQVLAEGETQYF.

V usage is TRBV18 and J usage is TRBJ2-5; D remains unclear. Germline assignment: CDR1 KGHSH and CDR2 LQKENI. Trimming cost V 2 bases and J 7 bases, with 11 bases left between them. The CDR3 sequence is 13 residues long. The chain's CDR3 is CASSPEVQPTQYF. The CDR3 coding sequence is TGTGCCAGCTCACCAGAGGTCCAGCCGACCCAGTACTTC.

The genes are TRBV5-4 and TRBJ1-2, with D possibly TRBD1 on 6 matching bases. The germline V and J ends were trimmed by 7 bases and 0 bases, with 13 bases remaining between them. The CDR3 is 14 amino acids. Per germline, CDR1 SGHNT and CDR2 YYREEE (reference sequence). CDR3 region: CASGKPGANYGYTF. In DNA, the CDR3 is TGTGCCAGCGGGAAACCAGGGGCTAACTATGGCTACACCTTC.

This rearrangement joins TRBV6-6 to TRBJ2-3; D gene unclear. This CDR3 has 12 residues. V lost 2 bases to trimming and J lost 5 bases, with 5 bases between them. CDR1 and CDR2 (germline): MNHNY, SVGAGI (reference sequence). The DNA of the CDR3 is TGTGCCAGCAGTTACAGGATAGATACGCAGTATTTT. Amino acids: CASSYRIDTQYF.

As DNA, the CDR3 is TGTGCCAGCAGCTTAGTATGGGGAAGACTCTCTGGGGCCAACGTCCTGACTTTC. Translated: CASSLVWGRLSGANVLTF. The J gene is TRBJ2-6, the V gene TRBV7-2; D is unresolved. V was cut by 1 base and J by 0 bases, with 13 bases left in between. The V gene's germline CDR1 is SGHTA and CDR2 FQGNSA. The CDR3 has 18 residues.